Here is one T cell receptor (beta chain) with its context. Single viable CD3+CD4+CD8-CD45RO+ cells were sorted as the memory CD4+ T cells. In the source study's methods: After removing out-of-frame reads, 2,204,828 distinct TCRbeta sequences remained. The data were produced by immunoSEQ multiplex PCR, yet TCRdb's version contains in-frame clones alone and is incomplete. V and J calls and clone size are given by that table; D and trimming were obtained from the DNA. The sample includes 30,000 to 40,000 clones, 60% to 85% seen only once; the top ten take about 0.8%. Trimming stripped 1 base from V and 3 bases from J, with 8 bases between. There are 13 residues in the CDR3. CDR1 is SGHRS, CDR2 YFSETQ, per germline. This sample was taken from a study of memory CD4+ T cells and cytomegalovirus serostatus.

The rearrangement links TRBV5-1 to TRBJ2-7, with D perhaps matching TRBD2 (5 bases). Sequenced sample: memory CD4+ T cells from blood. The sequence derives from an adult in good health and CMV-seronegative. The CDR3 DNA reads TGCGCCAGCAGCTTGAGGACTGGCTACGAGCAGTACTTC. It encodes CASSLRTGYEQYF.